The following is a T cell receptor beta chain sequence with its context. The sample originates from a study of blood T cell repertoires in COVID-19. CDR1 and CDR2 from the germline V gene are KGHDR and SFDVKD. Trimming cost V 9 bases and J 3 bases; bases outside gene matches: 2. The CDR3 has 13 amino acids. In the authors' workflow: Estimates of nucleated cell counts were drawn from the amplification of reference gene primers. Using immunoSEQ multiplex PCR, the repertoire was profiled, and TCRdb retains in-frame clones only, with some absent. Clone size and V and J calls were adopted from that table, with D and trimming inferred from the DNA. The data show about 220,000 clones, 80% to 90% seen once.

Sequencing used peripheral blood. The clonotype was recovered from a woman aged 60-75 years who had recovered from COVID-19. The chain joins TRBV24-1 to TRBJ1-4, with 8 bases matching TRBD1. This CDR3 reads CATGQGSNEKLFF. The CDR3 DNA is TGTGCCACCGGACAGGGCTCTAATGAAAAACTGTTTTTT.